This paragraph covers one TCR beta chain sequence. Adults between roughly 18 and 89 years of age took part from fewer than 30 US areas. Assignment of participants to cohorts was predicated upon participant-reported clinical history. This sample was taken from a study of blood T cell repertoires in COVID-19. Looking at the study overall: Samples came from the United States, Italy and Spain, spanning acute and convalescent COVID-19. PBMCs, B-cell-depleted T cells, or T cells were the source of the cDNA or gDNA that made up the material.

Assay used: immunoSEQ multiplex PCR; TCRdb lists only in-frame clones, some missing. The sample includes a few hundred thousand clones, 80% to 90% of them seen just once. V was shortened by 4 bases and J by 4 bases, with 12 bases between the two germline ends. Germline CDR1 reads SEHNR; CDR2 reads FQNEAQ (reference sequence). The CDR3 runs to 14 residues. The sample was PBMCs or T cells enriched from blood (not recorded which). This TCR came from a woman aged 40-49 years with acute COVID-19. The V call is TRBV7-9, the J call TRBJ2-3; no definite D call. The CDR3 nucleotides are TGTGCCAGCAGCTCCCGAGGCCCCCCAGATACGCAGTATTTT. The encoded protein is CASSSRGPPDTQYF.